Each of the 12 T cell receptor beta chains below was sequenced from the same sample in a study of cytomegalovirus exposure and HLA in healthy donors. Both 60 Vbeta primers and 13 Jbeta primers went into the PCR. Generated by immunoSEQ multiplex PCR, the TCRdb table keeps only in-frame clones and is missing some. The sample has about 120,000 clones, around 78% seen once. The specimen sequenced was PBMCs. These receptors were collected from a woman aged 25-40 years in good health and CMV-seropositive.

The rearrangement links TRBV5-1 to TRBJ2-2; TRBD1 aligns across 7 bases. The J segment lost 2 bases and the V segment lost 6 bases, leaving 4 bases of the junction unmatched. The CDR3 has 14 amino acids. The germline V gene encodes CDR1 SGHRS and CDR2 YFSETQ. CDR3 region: CASTRDRNTGELFF. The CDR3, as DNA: TGCGCCAGCACCCGGGACAGAAACACCGGGGAGCTGTTTTTT. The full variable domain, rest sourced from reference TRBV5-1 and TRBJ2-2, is KAGVTQTPRYLIKTRGQQVTLSCSPISGHRSVSWYQQTPGQGLQFLFEYFSETQRNKGNFPGRFSGRQFSNSRSEMNVSTLELGDSALYLCASTRDRNTGELFFGEGSRLTVL.

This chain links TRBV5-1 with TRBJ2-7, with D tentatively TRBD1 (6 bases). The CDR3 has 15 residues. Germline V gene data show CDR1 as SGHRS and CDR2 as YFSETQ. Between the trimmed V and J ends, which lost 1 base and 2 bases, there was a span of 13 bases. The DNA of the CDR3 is TGCGCCAGCAGCTTGCTTCAGGGGCCAACCTACGAGCAGTACTTC. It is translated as CASSLLQGPTYEQYF. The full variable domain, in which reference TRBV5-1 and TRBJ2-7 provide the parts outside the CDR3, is KAGVTQTPRYLIKTRGQQVTLSCSPISGHRSVSWYQQTPGQGLQFLFEYFSETQRNKGNFPGRFSGRQFSNSRSEMNVSTLELGDSALYLCASSLLQGPTYEQYFGPGTRLTVT.

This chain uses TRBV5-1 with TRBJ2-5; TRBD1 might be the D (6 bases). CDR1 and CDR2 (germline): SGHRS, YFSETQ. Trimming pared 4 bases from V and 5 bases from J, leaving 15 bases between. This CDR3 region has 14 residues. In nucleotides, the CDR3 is TGCGCCAGCAGCCTCCAGGGGATACGGGAGACCCAGTACTTC. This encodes CASSLQGIRETQYF.

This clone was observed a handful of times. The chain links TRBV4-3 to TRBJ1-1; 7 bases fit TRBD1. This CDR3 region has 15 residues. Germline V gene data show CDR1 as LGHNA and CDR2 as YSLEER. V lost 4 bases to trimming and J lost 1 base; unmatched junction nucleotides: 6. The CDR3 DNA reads TGCGCCAGCAGCCCTCAGCGGACAGGGAACACTGAAGCTTTCTTT. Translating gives CASSPQRTGNTEAFF.

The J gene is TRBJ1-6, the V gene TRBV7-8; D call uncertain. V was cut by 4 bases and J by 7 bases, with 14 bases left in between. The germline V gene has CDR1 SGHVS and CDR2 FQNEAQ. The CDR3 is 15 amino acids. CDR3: CASSSLRSSNSPLHF. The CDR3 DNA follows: TGTGCCAGCAGCTCTCTCAGGTCATCGAATTCACCCCTCCACTTT. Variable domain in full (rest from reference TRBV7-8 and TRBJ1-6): GAGVSQSPRYKVAKRGQDVALRCDPISGHVSLFWYQQALGQGPEFLTYFQNEAQLDKSGLPSDRFFAERPEGSVSTLKIQRTQQEDSAVYLCASSSLRSSNSPLHFGNGTRLTVT.

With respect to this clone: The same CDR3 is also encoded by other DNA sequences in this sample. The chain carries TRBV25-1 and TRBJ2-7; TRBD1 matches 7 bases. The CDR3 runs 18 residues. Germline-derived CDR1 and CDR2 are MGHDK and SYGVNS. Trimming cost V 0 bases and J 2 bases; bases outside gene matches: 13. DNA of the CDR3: TGTGCCAGCAGTGAATATGAGTCACATCGGGACAGCACCTACGAGCAGTACTTC. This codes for CASSEYESHRDSTYEQYF.

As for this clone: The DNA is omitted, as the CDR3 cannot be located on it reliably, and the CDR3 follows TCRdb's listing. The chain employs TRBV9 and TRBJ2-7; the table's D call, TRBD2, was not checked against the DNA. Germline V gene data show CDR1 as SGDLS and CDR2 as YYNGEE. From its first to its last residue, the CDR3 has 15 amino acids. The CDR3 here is CASSVGGGAAGEQHF.

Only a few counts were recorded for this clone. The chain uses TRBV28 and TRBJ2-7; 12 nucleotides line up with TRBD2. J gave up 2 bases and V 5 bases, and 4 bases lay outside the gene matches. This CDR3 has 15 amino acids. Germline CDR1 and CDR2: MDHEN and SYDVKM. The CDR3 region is CASSALAGGPYEQYF. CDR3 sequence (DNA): TGTGCCAGCAGTGCACTAGCGGGGGGACCCTACGAGCAGTACTTC.

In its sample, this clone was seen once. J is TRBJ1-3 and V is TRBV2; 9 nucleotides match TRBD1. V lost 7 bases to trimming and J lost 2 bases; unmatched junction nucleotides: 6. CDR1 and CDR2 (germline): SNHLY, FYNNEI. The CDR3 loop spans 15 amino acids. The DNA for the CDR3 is TGTGCCAGCAAGCCGGGACAGGGAACTGGAAACACCATATATTTT. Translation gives CASKPGQGTGNTIYF.

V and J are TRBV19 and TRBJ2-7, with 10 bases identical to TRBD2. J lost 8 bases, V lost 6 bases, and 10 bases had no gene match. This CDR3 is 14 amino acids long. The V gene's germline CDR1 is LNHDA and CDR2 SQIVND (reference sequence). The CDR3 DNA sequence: TGTGCCAGTAGCCAGGCTAGCGGGGGAATGAAGCAGTACTTC. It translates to CASSQASGGMKQYF.

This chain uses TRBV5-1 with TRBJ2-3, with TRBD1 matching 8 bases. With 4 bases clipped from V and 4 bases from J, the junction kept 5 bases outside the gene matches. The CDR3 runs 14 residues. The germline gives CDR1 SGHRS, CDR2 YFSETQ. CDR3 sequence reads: CASSRGQVPDTQYF. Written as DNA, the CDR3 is TGCGCCAGCAGCCGGGGACAGGTGCCAGATACGCAGTATTTT.

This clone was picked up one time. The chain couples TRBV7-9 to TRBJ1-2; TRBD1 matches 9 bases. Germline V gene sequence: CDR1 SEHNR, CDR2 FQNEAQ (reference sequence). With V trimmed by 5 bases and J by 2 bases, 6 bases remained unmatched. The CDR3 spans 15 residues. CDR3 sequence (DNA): TGTGCCAGCAGCCAGCCCGGGACAGGGAACTATGGCTACACCTTC. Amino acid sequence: CASSQPGTGNYGYTF.